These 23 T cell receptor beta chains were sequenced from one sample in a study of blood T cell repertoires in COVID-19. Some clones are missing from TCRdb's copy, which holds only in-frame ones; the method was immunoSEQ multiplex PCR. Of over 50,000 clones in the sample, about 81% were seen once. The sequencing input was peripheral blood. Receptors were obtained from an elderly man with acute or convalescent COVID-19.

Only a few counts were recorded for this clone. This rearrangement joins TRBV24-1 to TRBJ2-7; 12 bases map to TRBD2. The V and J ends lost 5 bases and 7 bases, in that order; junction bases with no gene match: 11. CDR3 size: 16 residues. CDR1 KGHDR and CDR2 SFDVKD come from the germline V gene. CDR3 protein: CATSAPETSGSAEQYF. CDR3 DNA: TGTGCCACCAGTGCCCCAGAGACTAGCGGGAGTGCAGAGCAGTACTTC.

CDR3 sequence reads: CASSPTGGSYGYTF. The CDR3 DNA reads as TGTGCCAGCTCACCAACGGGGGGCAGCTATGGCTACACCTTC. The V and J genes are TRBV18 and TRBJ1-2; perhaps TRBD1 as D (6 bases). The CDR3 consists of 14 residues. Germline CDR1 reads KGHSH; CDR2 reads LQKENI. V was pared by 2 bases and J by 4 bases, with 11 bases between.

The chain carries TRBV6-5 and TRBJ2-5; D is perhaps TRBD1 (6 bases). Trimming stripped 7 bases from V and 4 bases from J, with 19 bases between. This CDR3 is 15 amino acids long. Per germline, CDR1 MNHEY and CDR2 SVGAGI. The chain's CDR3 is CASTPRDISSETQYF. The DNA for the CDR3 is TGTGCCAGCACCCCCCGGGACATTTCATCAGAGACCCAGTACTTC.

This clone showed up many times. The V gene is TRBV19, the J gene TRBJ1-2; no clear D. The length of the CDR3 is 13 residues. The germline CDR1 and CDR2 sequences are LNHDA and SQIVND (reference sequence). V was pared by 1 base and J by 6 bases, with 9 bases between. The CDR3 nucleotides read TGTGCCAGTAGTATAGTTTCCGGGAATGGCTACACCTTC. It yields the protein CASSIVSGNGYTF. The full variable domain, completed using reference TRBV19 and TRBJ1-2, is DGGITQSPKYLFRKEGQNVTLSCEQNLNHDAMYWYRQDPGQGLRLIYYSQIVNDFQKGDIAEGYSVSREKKESFPLTVTSAQKNPTAFYLCASSIVSGNGYTFGSGTRLTVV.

The chain recombines TRBV19 with TRBJ1-1; 7 positions agree with TRBD1. Germline assignment: CDR1 LNHDA and CDR2 SQIVND (reference sequence). V gave up 8 bases and J gave up 3 bases; unmatched junction bases: 9. The CDR3 length is 14 residues. In DNA, the CDR3 is TGTGCCAGTCACAGGGGATGGTCGGACACTGAAGCTTTCTTT. Translated: CASHRGWSDTEAFF.

V and J are TRBV29-1 and TRBJ2-7, with TRBD1 as a possible D gene (5 bases). This CDR3 contains 12 residues. The germline V and J ends were trimmed by 4 bases and 3 bases, with 10 bases remaining between them. Germline CDR1 reads SQVTM; CDR2 reads ANQGSEA. In nucleotides, the CDR3 is TGCAGCGTTGTGACAGACCTCTACGAGCAGTACTTC. It translates to CSVVTDLYEQYF.

Here the CDR3 DNA reads TGTGCCAGCAGCGTCCAGGACAGGGACTCTGGAAACACCATATATTTT. Translated: CASSVQDRDSGNTIYF. V usage is TRBV9 and J usage is TRBJ1-3; 8 bases fit TRBD1. V shed 2 bases and J 0 bases; nucleotides not matched to a gene: 4. The CDR3 covers 16 residues. Per germline, CDR1 SGDLS and CDR2 YYNGEE.

The CDR3, as DNA: TGTGCCACCAGTGAGAAGGGGGAGCATGGCTATGGCTACACCTTC. It yields the protein CATSEKGEHGYGYTF. V is TRBV24-1 and J is TRBJ1-2, with TRBD1 as a possible D gene (6 bases). Trimming cost V 4 bases and J 4 bases, with 15 bases left between them. CDR1 is KGHDR and CDR2 is SFDVKD in the germline V gene. The CDR3 length is 15 residues.

The chain uses TRBV7-2 and TRBJ1-1, with unresolved D. Germline V gene data show CDR1 as SGHTA and CDR2 as FQGNSA. Trimming left V 0 bases short and J 7 bases short, with 9 bases between. This CDR3 is 13 amino acids long. The CDR3 nucleotides are TGTGCCAGCAGCTTAGCTCGGAGAAGTGAAGCTTTCTTT. This sequence encodes CASSLARRSEAFF.

This CDR3 is CASYYPRDTIYGYTF. The DNA of the CDR3 is TGTGCCAGCTACTACCCTAGGGACACCATCTATGGCTACACCTTC. The V gene is TRBV11-2, the J gene TRBJ1-2; D perhaps matches TRBD1 (6 bases). V lost 8 bases, J lost 4 bases, and 20 bases lay in between. This CDR3 has 15 residues. Germline CDR1 and CDR2: SGHAT and FQNNGV.

V gene TRBV19 combines with J gene TRBJ1-1; D uncertain. V was cut by 5 bases and J by 1 base, with 11 bases left in between. CDR1 is LNHDA, CDR2 SQIVND, per germline (reference sequence). This CDR3 region has 14 residues. The CDR3 reads CASSPRASNTEAFF. The CDR3 DNA follows: TGTGCCAGTAGTCCGAGGGCCTCGAACACTGAAGCTTTCTTT. Filled out from reference TRBV19 and TRBJ1-1, the complete variable domain reads DGGITQSPKYLFRKEGQNVTLSCEQNLNHDAMYWYRQDPGQGLRLIYYSQIVNDFQKGDIAEGYSVSREKKESFPLTVTSAQKNPTAFYLCASSPRASNTEAFFGQGTRLTVV.

The chain couples TRBV20-1 to TRBJ1-1; tentatively, D is TRBD1 (6 bases). The CDR3 loop spans 18 amino acids. The germline V gene encodes CDR1 DFQATT and CDR2 SNEGSKA (reference sequence). Trimming took off 3 bases at V and 4 bases at J, with 27 bases between the two ends. Here the CDR3 reads CSASSPSVYWGQGTEAFF. The CDR3 DNA is TGCAGTGCTAGTTCCCCCTCCGTATATTGGGGGCAGGGCACTGAAGCTTTCTTT.

The rearrangement links TRBV6-5 to TRBJ2-1; a weak D match, TRBD2 (6 bases). Trimming shortened V by 6 bases and J by 2 bases, and 11 bases separated the two germline ends. This CDR3 spans 14 amino acids. From germline, CDR1 is MNHEY and CDR2 SVGAGI. The CDR3 protein is CASRETSPYNEQFF. In nucleotides, the CDR3 is TGTGCCAGCAGGGAGACTAGTCCCTACAATGAGCAGTTCTTC.

As DNA, the CDR3 is TGCGCCAGCAGCCAAGACCCCGGGACTAGCCTAGATGAGCAGTTCTTC. It is translated as CASSQDPGTSLDEQFF. The gene calls are TRBV4-1 and TRBJ2-1, with 9 bases identical to TRBD2. V lost 0 bases and J lost 8; bases outside the gene matches: 8. Germline CDR1 and CDR2: MGHRA and YSYEKL. The CDR3 loop spans 16 amino acids.

V and J are TRBV5-8 and TRBJ2-7; TRBD1 matches 9 bases. CDR3 length: 14 residues. V trimming: 0 bases; J trimming: 6 bases; junction bases outside the gene matches: 4. Germline CDR1 and CDR2: SGHTS and YDEGEE. CDR3 nucleotides: TGTGCCAGCAGCTTGGAGGGACAGGGTTTCGAGCAGTACTTC. This translates into CASSLEGQGFEQYF.

This sequence joins TRBV27 and TRBJ1-6; TRBD1 matches 11 bases. The germline gives CDR1 MNHEY, CDR2 SMNVEV (reference sequence). The CDR3 covers 14 residues. The junction had 5 bases not matched to a gene; V was cut back by 6 bases and J by 10 bases. The chain's CDR3 is CASSRGQGVSPLHF. The CDR3 nucleotides read TGTGCCAGCAGCCGGGGACAGGGGGTCTCACCCCTCCACTTT.

This clone was recorded a few times. The chain uses TRBV10-3 and TRBJ1-2; TRBD1 matches 7 bases. Germline assignment: CDR1 ENHRY and CDR2 SYGVKD. The CDR3 length is 13 residues. V lost 4 bases to trimming and J lost 7 bases; unmatched junction nucleotides: 6. CDR3 bases: TGTGCCATCAGTGGCGGGACAGTGCCTGGCTACACCTTC. Encoded protein: CAISGGTVPGYTF.

V usage is TRBV25-1 and J usage is TRBJ2-5; 7 bases match TRBD1. CDR3 length: 16 residues. The V and J ends lost 5 bases and 1 base, in that order; junction bases with no gene match: 10. CDR1 is MGHDK and CDR2 is SYGVNS in the germline V gene. The CDR3 protein is CASSRGQGVVQETQYF. In DNA form, the CDR3 reads TGTGCCAGCAGTAGAGGGCAGGGGGTGGTCCAAGAGACCCAGTACTTC.

The CDR3 sequence: CATSDFKATGDHNEQFF. The CDR3 bases are TGTGCCACCAGTGATTTCAAGGCGACAGGGGACCACAATGAGCAGTTCTTC. The gene calls are TRBV24-1 and TRBJ2-1, with 8 bases identical to TRBD1. Looked up from germline, CDR1 is KGHDR and CDR2 is SFDVKD. The ends lost 1 base at V and 5 bases at J; junction bases unmatched: 9. The CDR3 has 17 amino acids.

The gene calls are TRBV3-1 (or the pseudogene TRBV3-2) and TRBJ1-4; 8 bases align to TRBD1. This CDR3 contains 15 residues. Per germline, CDR1 LGHDT and CDR2 YNNKEL (reference sequence). With V trimmed by 4 bases and J by 6 bases, 7 bases remained unmatched. In nucleotides, the CDR3 is TGTGCCAGCAGCCCCTGGGGGACAGGTGATGAAAAACTGTTTTTT. This codes for CASSPWGTGDEKLFF.

The sample holds a few counts of this clone. V and J are TRBV6-5 and TRBJ2-1; a weak D match, TRBD2 (5 bases). CDR1 and CDR2 from the germline V gene are MNHEY and SVGAGI. V lost 7 bases, J lost 7 bases, and 14 bases lay in between. The CDR3 runs 13 residues. The CDR3 loop reads CASNRGESNEQFF. CDR3 in DNA: TGTGCCAGCAACCGGGGTGAGTCGAATGAGCAGTTCTTC.

The chain carries TRBV6-5 and TRBJ2-7; no definite D call. Trimming cost V 7 bases and J 3 bases, with 13 bases left between them. Germline CDR1 and CDR2: MNHEY and SVGAGI. This CDR3 contains 13 residues. The CDR3 DNA follows: TGTGCCAGCAAAGAGGCGAGACTCTACGAGCAGTACTTC. Its protein is CASKEARLYEQYF.

The J gene is TRBJ2-7, the V gene TRBV7-2; 10 bases align to TRBD1. Germline assignment: CDR1 SGHTA and CDR2 FQGNSA. This CDR3 is 14 amino acids long. J was trimmed by 5 bases and V by 4 bases; bases with no gene match: 5. The CDR3 nucleotides are TGTGCCAGCAGCTGGGGACAGGGGTCCCACGAGCAGTACTTC. It encodes CASSWGQGSHEQYF.